One and the same sample provided the 11 T cell receptor beta chains below, sequenced in a study of CD8+CD57+ T cells in acquired aplastic anemia. Using genomic DNA as the template, TCR beta VDJ and CDR3 profiling was carried out. MiXCR, applied by TCRdb to the reads, yields one record per CDR3 protein. The table lists hundreds of thousands of distinct CDR3 sequences, over 25% of them singletons. Patients who underwent sequencing had shown CD8+CD57+ cell expansion by flow cytometry. Sequencing was carried out using sorted CD4+, CD8+, or CD8+CD57+ T cells (not recorded which) from PBMCs. These receptors came from a human donor with aplastic anemia.

This clonotype was observed once. A clone one base away is much larger, so this may be a read error. V usage is TRBV5-1 and J usage is TRBJ1-2; 7 nucleotides line up with TRBD1. Germline CDR1 reads SGHRS; CDR2 reads YFSETQ. The ends lost 6 bases at V and 2 bases at J; junction bases unmatched: 10. The CDR3 spans 15 residues. The CDR3 DNA sequence: TGCGCCAGCACAACGGGACAGAGGAGAAACTATGGCTACACCTTC. Its protein is CASTTGQRRNYGYTF. The entire variable domain, with the rest obtained from reference TRBV5-1 and TRBJ1-2, is as follows: KAGVTQTPRYLIKTRGQQVTLSCSPISGHRSVSWYQQTPGQGLQFLFEYFSETQRNKGNFPGRFSGRQFSNSRSEMNVSTLELGDSALYLCASTTGQRRNYGYTFGSGTRLTVV.

The chain carries TRBV11-1 and TRBJ1-6; 11 nucleotides agree with TRBD1. V was clipped by 5 bases and J by 6 bases; unmatched bases: 9. The CDR3 is 17 residues long. CDR1 is SGHAT and CDR2 is FQDESV in the germline V gene (reference sequence). The CDR3 sequence is CASSGGQGAHLNSPLHF. In DNA form, the CDR3 reads TGTGCCAGCAGCGGAGGACAGGGGGCGCATCTTAATTCACCCCTCCACTTT.

This clonotype has just a few counts. The chain combines TRBV4-1 with TRBJ1-1; 7 nucleotides agree with TRBD1. The germline gives CDR1 MGHRA, CDR2 YSYEKL. J gave up 4 bases and V 1 base, and 9 bases lay outside the gene matches. There are 16 residues in the CDR3. The CDR3 reads CASSQGRGGKGTEAFF. CDR3 bases: TGCGCCAGCAGCCAAGGCCGAGGGGGCAAGGGCACTGAAGCTTTCTTT.

This chain joins TRBV19 and TRBJ1-3; tentatively, D is TRBD1 (6 bases). Germline assignment: CDR1 LNHDA and CDR2 SQIVND (reference sequence). V gave up 11 bases and J gave up 2 bases, with 13 bases separating them. The CDR3 runs 13 residues. The CDR3 spells CAFEQGAGNTIYF. In DNA, the CDR3 is TGTGCCTTCGAACAGGGTGCTGGAAACACCATATATTTT. Complete variable domain (other parts from reference TRBV19 and TRBJ1-3): DGGITQSPKYLFRKEGQNVTLSCEQNLNHDAMYWYRQDPGQGLRLIYYSQIVNDFQKGDIAEGYSVSREKKESFPLTVTSAQKNPTAFYLCAFEQGAGNTIYFGEGSWLTVV.

The chain joins TRBV2 to TRBJ1-4; 9 bases map to TRBD1. Trimming removed 7 bases from V and 4 bases from J; junction bases left unmatched: 7. Germline V gene lookup returns CDR1 SNHLY and CDR2 FYNNEI. CDR3 length: 15 residues. The CDR3 bases are TGTGCCAGCAATGACAGGGGGGCCCTTAATGAAAAACTGTTTTTT. This sequence encodes CASNDRGALNEKLFF.

This clonotype was observed a handful of times. The rearrangement joins TRBV12-3 or TRBV12-4 to TRBJ1-1; no reliable D call. The germline V and J ends were trimmed by 6 bases and 2 bases, with 16 bases remaining between them. CDR3 length: 15 amino acids. CDR3 sequence: CASSLLTSGNTEAFF. For the CDR3, the DNA is TGTGCCAGCAGCCTGCTAACGTCAGGTAACACTGAAGCTTTCTTT.

This clonotype was observed many times. The rearrangement links TRBV19 to TRBJ2-1; D is perhaps TRBD2 (6 bases). Trimming shortened V by 3 bases and J by 9 bases, and 9 bases separated the two germline ends. This CDR3 has 12 residues. Germline CDR1 LNHDA, CDR2 SQIVND (reference sequence). CDR3 sequence (DNA): TGTGCCAGTAGTATGACTAGTGTTGAGCAGTTCTTC. Its translation: CASSMTSVEQFF. Full variable domain (missing parts from reference TRBV19 and TRBJ2-1): DGGITQSPKYLFRKEGQNVTLSCEQNLNHDAMYWYRQDPGQGLRLIYYSQIVNDFQKGDIAEGYSVSREKKESFPLTVTSAQKNPTAFYLCASSMTSVEQFFGPGTRLTVL.

Comment on this clonotype: One base away lies a much larger clone, so this may be a sequencing read error. This rearrangement joins TRBV7-9 to TRBJ2-7; D is unclear. With 10 bases removed from V and 7 bases from J, the gap between germline ends came to 11 bases. CDR1 is SEHNR and CDR2 is FQNEAQ in the germline V gene (reference sequence). The CDR3 loop spans 10 amino acids. CDR3 region: CATDDGEQYF. The DNA of the CDR3 is TGTGCCACCGATGATGGTGAGCAGTACTTC.

The CDR3 sequence: CASSESYRKSYTF. CDR3 nucleotide sequence: TGCGCCAGCAGTGAGTCGTATCGTAAGAGCTACACCTTC. The gene calls are TRBV10-2 and TRBJ1-2, with no clear D. V lost 0 bases, J lost 9 bases, and 11 bases lay in between. Germline V gene sequence: CDR1 WSHSY, CDR2 SAAADI. The CDR3 contains 13 residues.

The gene calls are TRBV30 and TRBJ1-2; D is unresolved. V lost 4 bases, J lost 4 bases, and 13 bases lay in between. This CDR3 is built from 13 residues. Germline V gene lookup returns CDR1 GTSNPN and CDR2 SVGIG (reference sequence). CDR3: CAWTPTAGYGYTF. DNA for the CDR3: TGTGCCTGGACCCCGACGGCTGGCTATGGCTACACCTTC.

Worth noting for this clonotype: A much larger clone differs by one base, so this may be a read error. The V gene is TRBV7-9, the J gene TRBJ1-1; D remains unclear. Germline loops: CDR1 SEHNR, CDR2 FQNEAQ (reference sequence). The CDR3 has 11 amino acids. CDR3 sequence reads: CASGFISEAFF. As DNA, the CDR3 is TGTGCCAGCGGCTTTATCTCTGAAGCTTTCTTT. Full variable domain (missing parts from reference TRBV7-9 and TRBJ1-1): DTGVSQNPRHKITKRGQNVTFRCDPISEHNRLYWYRQTLGQGPEFLTYFQNEAQLEKSRLLSDRFSAERPKGSFSTLEIQRTEQGDSAMYLCASGFISEAFFGQGTRLTVV.